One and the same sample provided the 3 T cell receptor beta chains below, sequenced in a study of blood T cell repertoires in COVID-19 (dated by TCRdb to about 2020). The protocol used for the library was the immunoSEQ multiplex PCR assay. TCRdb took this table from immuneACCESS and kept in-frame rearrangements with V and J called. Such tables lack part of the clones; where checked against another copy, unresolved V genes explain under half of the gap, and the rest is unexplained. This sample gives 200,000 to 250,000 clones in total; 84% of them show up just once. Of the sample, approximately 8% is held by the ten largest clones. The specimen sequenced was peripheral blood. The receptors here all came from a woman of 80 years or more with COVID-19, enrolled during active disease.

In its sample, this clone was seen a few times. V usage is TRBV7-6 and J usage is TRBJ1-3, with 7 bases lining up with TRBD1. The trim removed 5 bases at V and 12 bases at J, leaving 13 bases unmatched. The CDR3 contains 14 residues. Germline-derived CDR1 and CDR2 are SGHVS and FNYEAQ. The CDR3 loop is CASSLQGHRSGIYF. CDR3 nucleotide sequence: TGTGCCAGCAGCCTACAGGGGCACCGGAGCGGCATATATTTT.

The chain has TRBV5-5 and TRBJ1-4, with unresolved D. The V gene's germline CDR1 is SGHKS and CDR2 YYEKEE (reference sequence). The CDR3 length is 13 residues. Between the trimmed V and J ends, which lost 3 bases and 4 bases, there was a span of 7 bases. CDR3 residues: CASSSLLNEKLFF. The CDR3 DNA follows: TGTGCCAGCAGCTCCCTCCTTAATGAAAAACTGTTTTTT.

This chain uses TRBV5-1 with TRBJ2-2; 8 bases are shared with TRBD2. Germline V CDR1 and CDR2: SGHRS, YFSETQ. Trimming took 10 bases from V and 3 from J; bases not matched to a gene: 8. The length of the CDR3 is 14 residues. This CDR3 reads CAAPGGGHTGELFF. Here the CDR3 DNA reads TGCGCCGCACCCGGGGGGGGGCACACCGGGGAGCTGTTTTTT.